Reported below is one T cell receptor (beta chain). This entry belongs to a study of control samples from healthy donors and cancer patients. Only in-frame clones appear in the TCRdb table, and some are missing; sequencing was by immunoSEQ multiplex PCR. The repertoire has some 160,000 clones, 90% to 95% of them found once; the top ten carry approximately 0.7%. The CDR3 loop spans 16 amino acids. The junction had 5 bases not matched to a gene; V was cut back by 5 bases and J by 3 bases. Germline CDR1 reads MDHEN; CDR2 reads SYDVKM. The chain couples TRBV28 to TRBJ2-4; 12 positions match TRBD2. What was sequenced was blood. The clonotype was recovered from a woman aged 25 to 39 in good health. Here the CDR3 DNA reads TGTGCCAGCAGTCCCCTGACTAGCGGGAGCAAAAACATTCAGTACTTC. This translates into CASSPLTSGSKNIQYF.